This T cell receptor beta chain was found in a study of T-cell reconstitution after alpha-beta-depleted transplantation in children. The sample holds many counts of this clonotype. Preparation of the TCRbeta library was carried out with unique molecular identifiers. TCRdb reprocessed the PCR reads with MiXCR, giving one entry per CDR3 protein. The sample lists 200,000 to 300,000 distinct CDR3 sequences, more than 10% occurring once. This CDR3 is built from 18 residues. J was trimmed by 1 base and V by 3 bases; bases with no gene match: 9. Germline V gene sequence: CDR1 LGHNA, CDR2 YSLEER. The sample here was PBMCs from the stem cell graft donor, taken from the stem cell graft. The V call is TRBV4-3, the J call TRBJ2-1, with 10 bases that match TRBD2. The origin of this receptor is a human donor who donated a stem cell graft to a child with acute lymphoblastic leukemia. CDR3 nucleotides: TGCGCCAGCAGCCAGGATAGCGGGGGGTGGGCGTCCTACAATGAGCAGTTCTTC. Translated: CASSQDSGGWASYNEQFF.